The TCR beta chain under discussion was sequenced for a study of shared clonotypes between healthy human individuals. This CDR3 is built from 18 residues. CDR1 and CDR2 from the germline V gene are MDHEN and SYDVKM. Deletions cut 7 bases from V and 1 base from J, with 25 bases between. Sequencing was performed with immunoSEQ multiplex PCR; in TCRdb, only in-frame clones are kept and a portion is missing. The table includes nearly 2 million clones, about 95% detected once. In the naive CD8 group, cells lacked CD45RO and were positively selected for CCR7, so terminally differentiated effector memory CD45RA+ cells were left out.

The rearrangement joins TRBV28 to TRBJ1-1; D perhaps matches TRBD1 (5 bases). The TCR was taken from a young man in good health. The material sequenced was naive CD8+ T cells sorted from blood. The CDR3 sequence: CASKGLLGRDPWNTEAFF. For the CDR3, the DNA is TGTGCCAGCAAAGGCCTCCTAGGGCGGGACCCATGGAACACTGAAGCTTTCTTT.